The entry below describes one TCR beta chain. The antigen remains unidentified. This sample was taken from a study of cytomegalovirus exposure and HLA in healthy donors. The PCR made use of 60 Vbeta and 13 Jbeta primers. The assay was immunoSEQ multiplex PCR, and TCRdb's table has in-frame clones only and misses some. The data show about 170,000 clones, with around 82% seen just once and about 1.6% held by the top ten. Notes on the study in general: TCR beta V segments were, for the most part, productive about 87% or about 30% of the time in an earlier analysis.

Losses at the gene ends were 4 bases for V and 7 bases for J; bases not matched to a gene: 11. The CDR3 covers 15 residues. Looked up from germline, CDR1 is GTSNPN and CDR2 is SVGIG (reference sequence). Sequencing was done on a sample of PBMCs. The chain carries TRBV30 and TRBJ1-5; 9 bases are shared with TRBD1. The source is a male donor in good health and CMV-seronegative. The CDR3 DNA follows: TGTGCCTGGACACGTGGGGGACAGGGAGGCCAGCCCCAGCATTTT. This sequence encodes CAWTRGGQGGQPQHF.